The rows below give T cell receptor beta chains drawn from one sample of a study of blood T cell repertoires in COVID-19. The method was immunoSEQ multiplex PCR; TCRdb's version includes in-frame clones alone and lacks a portion of them. The data hold 150,000 to 200,000 clones, with 80% observed a single time. Sequencing was carried out using PBMCs or T cells enriched from blood (not recorded which). The receptors were gathered from a man aged 40-50 years who had recovered from COVID-19. The CDR3 runs from the conserved cysteine through the conserved F or W. D genes are given only for firm matches. Only some rows state a clone size, as once, few, many or a class for expanded clones.

j_call | clone_size | d_call | v_call | cdr3_nt | cdr3_aa
TRBJ2-3 | NA | NA | TRBV7-9 | TGTGCCAGCAGCTACGGCGGGGAGAACACAGATACGCAGTATTTT | CASSYGGENTDTQYF
TRBJ2-5 | once | TRBD2 | TRBV7-2 | TGTGCCAGCAGCTTAGAGGGACTAGCGAGGGAGACCCAGTACTTC | CASSLEGLARETQYF
TRBJ1-2 | once | NA | TRBV5-1 | TGCGCCAGCAGGGAGGGACGGGGAAACTATGGCTACACCTTC | CASREGRGNYGYTF
TRBJ1-2 | NA | NA | TRBV5-6 | TGTGCCAGCAGCTCCCGGACAGTCCCGGGAGGGGTAGCTGGCTACACCTTC | CASSSRTVPGGVAGYTF
TRBJ1-2 | NA | NA | TRBV12-5 | TGTGCTAGTGGTTTGGAAACCGGGAGGGCGGGCGGCTACACCTTC | CASGLETGRAGGYTF
TRBJ1-5 | NA | NA | TRBV24-1 | TGTGCCACCTTCATTAGACGGCGGGGGTGGAATAGCAATCAGCCCCAGCATTTT | CATFIRRRGWNSNQPQHF
TRBJ1-2 | NA | NA | TRBV6-1 | TGTGCCAGCAGTGAAGTGACAGTTACCTATGGCTACACCTTC | CASSEVTVTYGYTF
TRBJ1-1 | NA | TRBD1 | TRBV5-6 | TGTGCCAGCAGCTCCTACCAGGGGGCATCCTCGGCTTTCTTT | CASSSYQGASSAFF
TRBJ2-3 | NA | TRBD2 | TRBV24-1 | TGTGCCACCAGTGATCGGACTAGCGGGGTCGGAGATACGCAGTATTTT | CATSDRTSGVGDTQYF
TRBJ2-1 | NA | TRBD2 | TRBV5-1 | TGCGCCAGCAGCTTACCGGGGGGGAGGTACAATGAGCAGTTCTTC | CASSLPGGRYNEQFF
TRBJ1-4 | NA | NA | TRBV5-1 | TGCGCCAGCAGCGGGGGGACCGCAACTAATGAAAAACTGTTTTTT | CASSGGTATNEKLFF
TRBJ2-7 | NA | NA | TRBV4-1 | TGCGCCAGCAGCCAAGATTATTTGGAGGTGTCCTACGAGCAGTACTTC | CASSQDYLEVSYEQYF
TRBJ2-6 | NA | TRBD2 | TRBV7-8 | TGTGCCAGCAGCTCAGCGGGGGGGTCTGGGGCCAACGTCCTGACTTTC | CASSSAGGSGANVLTF
TRBJ2-5 | NA | TRBD2 | TRBV11-3 | TGTGCCAGCAGCCCGACTAGCTCAGAGACCCAGTACTTC | CASSPTSSETQYF
TRBJ1-1 | NA | NA | TRBV2 | TGTGCCAGTCATTACGTGGTGGGAGCTGAAGCTTTCTTT | CASHYVVGAEAFF
TRBJ1-2 | NA | NA | TRBV21-1 | TGTGCCAGCAGCGGTCGAACAGCCTATGGCTACACCTTC | CASSGRTAYGYTF
TRBJ1-6 | once | TRBD1 | TRBV7-8 | TGTGCCAGCAGCATACTCCTGGGGACAGGGGAACGCTACTATAATTCACCCCTCCACTTT | CASSILLGTGERYYNSPLHF
TRBJ1-1 | few | NA | TRBV12-3/TRBV12-4 | TGTGCCAGCAGTTTACGACAGAACACTGAAGCTTTCTTT | CASSLRQNTEAFF
TRBJ1-1 | NA | TRBD1 | TRBV7-6 | TGTGCCAGCAGCTTAGGCTACCGGGACAGGGGCTCTGAAGCTTTCTTT | CASSLGYRDRGSEAFF
TRBJ1-4 | NA | TRBD1 | TRBV7-9 | TGTGCCAGCAGATCTGACAGGGATAATGAAAAACTGTTTTTT | CASRSDRDNEKLFF
TRBJ2-1 | NA | TRBD2 | TRBV7-8 | TGTGCCAGCAGACAGGGACTAGCGGGGGGGCCGTTCTCCTACAATGAGCAGTTCTTC | CASRQGLAGGPFSYNEQFF
TRBJ2-1 | once | NA | TRBV6-5 | TGTGCCAGCAGCTCCGCGCGGAATGAGCAGTTCTTC | CASSSARNEQFF
TRBJ2-2 | NA | TRBD1 | TRBV5-1 | TGCGCCAGCAGCTTCCCGACAGGGGCGAACACCGGGGAGCTGTTTTTT | CASSFPTGANTGELFF
TRBJ2-5 | NA | TRBD2 | TRBV18 | TGTGCCAGCTCACCTAGCGGGGGAGAGACCCAGTACTTC | CASSPSGGETQYF
TRBJ1-1 | few | NA | TRBV7-3 | TGTGCCAGCAGCTTTACAGCGAACACTGAAGCTTTCTTT | CASSFTANTEAFF
TRBJ2-1 | NA | NA | TRBV20-1 | TGCAGTGCTAGTTCGTCGGGGGACTACAATGAGCAGTTCTTC | CSASSSGDYNEQFF
TRBJ2-1 | NA | TRBD2 | TRBV7-7 | TGTGCCAGCAGCTTGACTAGCGGGGGGGAGCAGTTCTTC | CASSLTSGGEQFF
TRBJ2-7 | NA | NA | TRBV7-6 | TGTGCCAGCGCTCGGGGAGGTGCGGGACCCGAGCAGTACTTC | CASARGGAGPEQYF
TRBJ1-1 | NA | NA | TRBV10-2 | TGCGCCAGCAGTGTTGGGGGAGGAAACACTGAAGCTTTCTTT | CASSVGGGNTEAFF
TRBJ2-3 | few | TRBD1 | TRBV5-1 | TGCGCCAGCAGCTTGGAATACAGGGGTACGCAGTATTTT | CASSLEYRGTQYF
TRBJ1-6 | NA | NA | TRBV2 | TGTGCCAGCAGTGATCAGCGTTCACCCCTCCACTTT | CASSDQRSPLHF
TRBJ1-2 | NA | TRBD1 | TRBV2 | TGTGCCATTCCGGGACAGAACCTAAACTATGGCTACACCTTC | CAIPGQNLNYGYTF
TRBJ1-1 | NA | NA | TRBV14 | TGTGCCAGCAGCCAGCGACAGTGGAACACTGAAGCTTTCTTT | CASSQRQWNTEAFF
TRBJ2-4 | NA | NA | TRBV7-8 | TGTGCCAGCAGCTTACCCGGGGCCAAAAACATTCAGTACTTC | CASSLPGAKNIQYF
TRBJ2-3 | NA | TRBD2 | TRBV15 | TGTGCCACCAGCAGCGAGCGGGGGGGCGTGGATACGCAGTATTTT | CATSSERGGVDTQYF
TRBJ1-5 | once | NA | TRBV30 | TGTGCCTGGAGTCAACAGGACAATCAGCCCCAGCATTTT | CAWSQQDNQPQHF
TRBJ2-4 | NA | TRBD2 | TRBV3-1/TRBV3-2 | TGTGCCAGCAGCCAATCAAATCTAGCGGGGAACATTCAGTACTTC | CASSQSNLAGNIQYF
TRBJ1-2 | NA | NA | TRBV6-5 | TGTGCCAGCAGTTACAGGGGCTGGGGCTACACCTTC | CASSYRGWGYTF
TRBJ2-1 | NA | NA | TRBV5-1 | TGCGCCAGCAGGTACGAGGGGGTGGGCTACAATGAGCAGTTCTTC | CASRYEGVGYNEQFF
TRBJ1-2 | NA | NA | TRBV7-2 | TGTGCCAGCAGCTTTGGCTGGGGCGCGGATGGCTACACCTTC | CASSFGWGADGYTF
TRBJ1-2 | NA | NA | TRBV5-4 | TGTGCCAGCAGCCGCGACAATAACTATGGCTACACCTTC | CASSRDNNYGYTF
TRBJ1-1 | NA | TRBD1 | TRBV6-5 | TGTGCCAGCAGTTTGGACAGGGGGGACACTGAAGCTTTCTTT | CASSLDRGDTEAFF
TRBJ2-5 | NA | TRBD1 | TRBV18 | TGTGCCAGCTCACCACTGAATCGAGCGACAGGGGAATTGGCCCAGTACTTC | CASSPLNRATGELAQYF
TRBJ2-6 | NA | NA | TRBV5-1 | TGCGCCAGCAGCCTAGGGGGGGCTGGGGCCAACGTCCTGACTTTC | CASSLGGAGANVLTF
TRBJ2-1 | NA | NA | TRBV7-9 | TGTGCCAGCAGCCGTTACCGGACAGACTCCTACAATGAGCAGTTCTTC | CASSRYRTDSYNEQFF
TRBJ1-2 | NA | TRBD1 | TRBV27 | TGTGCCAGCAGTGAAAGCAGGGGGGTCAATAACTATGGCTACACCTTC | CASSESRGVNNYGYTF
TRBJ2-1 | NA | TRBD1 | TRBV18 | TGTGCCAGCTCACCGCCCGGGACAGGGGACAATGAGCAGTTCTTC | CASSPPGTGDNEQFF
TRBJ2-4 | NA | TRBD1 | TRBV11-2 | TGTGCCAGCAGCTTAGTAGGACAGGGGGCAAACATTCAGTACTTC | CASSLVGQGANIQYF
TRBJ2-1 | once | NA | TRBV6-5 | TGTGCCTCCCTAATAGGGGCCTACAATGAGCAGTTCTTC | CASLIGAYNEQFF
TRBJ1-3 | NA | NA | TRBV2 | TGTGCCAGCAGTGAAGACACCCTCTCTGGAAACACCATATATTTT | CASSEDTLSGNTIYF
TRBJ2-2 | NA | NA | TRBV20-1 | TGCAGTGCTAGTCCTGCTGGGAAGAGGGCCGGGGAGCTGTTTTTT | CSASPAGKRAGELFF